The clone carrying this T cell receptor beta chain has ten or more counts. TCRdb ran MiXCR on the PCR reads and lists one entry per CDR3 protein. The table lists around 470,000 distinct CDR3 sequences, 20% to 25% of them singletons. The V and J ends lost 3 bases and 7 bases respectively, with 13 bases between them. Germline V gene data show CDR1 as SGHTA and CDR2 as FQGNSA. The CDR3 has 13 residues. This entry comes from a study of molecular identifiers for immune sequencing clone quantification. The TCR comes from a human donor in good health. Some libraries in this study had Jurkat cell RNA spiked in. The rearrangement links TRBV7-2 to TRBJ2-7, with D perhaps being TRBD1 or TRBD2 (6 bases each). Sequences were obtained from naive CD8+ T cells from blood, with Jurkat cell RNA spiked in. The sample's subset: FACS-sorted CD8+CD4-CCR7+CD45RA+ naive T cells. The CDR3 DNA follows: TGTGCCAGCAGCTTTGGGGGCGCGGGGGAGCAGTACTTC. This translates into CASSFGGAGEQYF.